This T cell receptor beta chain was captured by sequencing in a study of Ad26.COV2.S vaccination and SARS-CoV-2 variants (dated by TCRdb to the early 2020s). Study-level background: TCRbeta repertoire sequencing was used to assess the specificity and breadth of SARS-CoV-2-reactive T cell receptors after Ad26.COV2.S vaccination. The TCR-sequenced set comprised around 30 samples: around 20 Ad26.COV2.S vaccine recipients, 5 placebo recipients and 8 SARS-CoV-2 convalescent individuals.

The meaning of the sample's time point label: individuals recovered from natural SARS-CoV-2 infection. Of note for this clone: Its antigen is not yet known. No much larger clonotype is one base removed from it; base qualities were not supplied.

CDR1 and CDR2 are read off the germline V gene as SNHLY and FYNNEI. V is reduced by 1 base and J by 4 bases, leaving a spacing of 13 bases between them. Its CDR3 holds 15 amino acids, cysteine through phenylalanine. Only the CDR3 DNA stays, 45 bases, in frame from base 1. General conclusions and limits of the study: Compared with placebo recipients, Ad26.COV2.S recipients showed higher spike-specific TCR breadth (P = 0.0014). Comparable non-spike TCR breadth was observed between vaccine and placebo recipients, consistent with only spike being contained in the vaccine. According to the authors, total T cell responses may have been underestimated by the TCR breadth and depth analyses. After vaccination, spike-specific CD8+ and CD4+ T cell responses were reported to show substantial breadth.

TCRbeta CDR3 regions were sequenced with the immunoSEQ Assay. After extraction, genomic DNA underwent amplification by bias-controlled multiplex PCR, followed by high-throughput sequencing. On the authors' methods: Collapsing and filtering of sequences were performed to quantify the absolute abundance of each unique TCRbeta CDR3 region. T cell fraction was estimated by normalization of TCRbeta template counts to usable DNA, with usable DNA being measured through amplification of reference genes present in all nucleated cells. Repertoire TCRs were annotated as SARS-CoV-2-specific when V gene, CDR3 amino acid sequence and J gene were exactly matched to a known reactive TCR set. The reference SARS-CoV-2 TCR set came from MIRA and was filtered for enrichment in COVID-19-positive ImmuneCODE repertoires, removing public or cross-reactive TCRs. Using the MIRA antigens, annotated TCRs were further analysed by specific ORF or by position within an ORF. Breadth was defined as annotated unique rearrangements over total unique productive rearrangements; depth was the summed frequency of those rearrangements. TCR breadth was compared between groups using two-sided Wilcoxon rank-sum tests. In its TCRdb copy, this immuneACCESS table keeps in-frame sequences only and misses some clones. Where compared with another copy, unresolved V genes explain less than half of these, and the others have no known cause. That table furnishes V, J and clone size, whereas the DNA furnished D and trimming. The sample contains about 350,000 clones, approximately 90% of them found a single time. Around 4.2% of the sample comes from the top ten.

The sample consisted of peripheral blood, taken after recovery from COVID-19. The rearranged segments are TRBV2 and TRBJ1-2; TRBD1 is perhaps the D gene, given 5 matching bases. This TCR came from a human donor who had recovered from COVID-19. In nucleotide form, the sequence is TGTGCCAGCAGTGAAGAGGGAGGGGTAACCTATGGCTACACCTTC. Its protein is CASSEEGGVTYGYTF.